This T cell receptor (beta chain) was recovered during a study of Ad26.COV2.S vaccination and SARS-CoV-2 variants (dated by TCRdb to the early 2020s). Notes on the research overall: Donors in the vaccine arm were drawn from COV1001, a multicentre, randomized, double-blind, placebo-controlled phase I-IIa trial testing Ad26.COV2.S in healthy adults. Ad26.COV2.S was administered intramuscularly at a dose of 5x10^10 or 1x10^11 viral particles, either as one shot or as two shots given 56 days apart. TCRbeta repertoire sequencing served as the tool for gauging how specific and how broad the SARS-CoV-2-reactive T cell receptors were following Ad26.COV2.S vaccination. A total of around 32 samples were included in the TCR-sequenced set, comprising around 19 Ad26.COV2.S vaccine recipients, 5 placebo recipients and 8 SARS-CoV-2 convalescent individuals. Participants in the trial were split at random into five groups of five each, receiving low-dose or high-dose Ad26.COV2.S once or twice, or else placebo on both occasions. Blinding of investigators to trial group allocation was maintained during experiments and outcome assessment.

Results the study describes overall, beyond this receptor: Ad26.COV2.S recipients had higher spike-specific TCR breadth than placebo recipients (P = 0.0014). Vaccine and placebo recipients had similar non-spike TCR breadth, a finding consistent with the vaccine containing only spike. The authors noted that the TCR breadth and depth analyses may have underestimated total T cell responses. The study was not powered for comparison of responses between vaccine doses or regimens. After vaccination, substantial breadth of spike-specific CD8+ and CD4+ T cell responses was reported.

As regards this clone: Its specific antigen is unknown. No base quality values were provided; no much bigger clone lies one nucleotide off.

The immunoSEQ Assay was the method used to sequence TCRbeta CDR3 regions. After extraction, genomic DNA underwent amplification by bias-controlled multiplex PCR, followed by high-throughput sequencing. The authors' pipeline ran thus. Collapsing and filtering of sequences were performed to quantify the absolute abundance of each unique TCRbeta CDR3 region. T cell fraction was estimated by normalizing TCRbeta template counts to usable DNA, with usable DNA measured through amplification of reference genes found in all nucleated cells. Repertoire TCRs were annotated as SARS-CoV-2-specific by exact matching of V gene, CDR3 amino acid sequence and J gene to a known reactive TCR set. MIRA supplied the reference SARS-CoV-2 TCR set, which was filtered for enrichment in COVID-19-positive ImmuneCODE repertoires so that public or cross-reactive TCRs were removed. Using the MIRA antigens, annotated TCRs were further analysed by specific ORF or by position within an ORF. Breadth was defined as annotated unique rearrangements over total unique productive rearrangements; depth was the summed frequency of those rearrangements. TCR breadth was compared between groups using two-sided Wilcoxon rank-sum tests. TCRdb carries this immuneACCESS record with in-frame sequences only. Its versions omit some clonotypes, under half of them owing to an unresolved V gene in the studies checked, with the rest unexplained. V, J and clone size are those of that table, while D and trimming were read from the DNA. Here the sample has about 680,000 clones; about 89% occur a single time. The top ten clones comprise over 1.3% of the sample.

The treatment or condition tag for this specimen amounts to: around 19 received Ad26.COV2.S at low or high dose, single or two shots; roughly 5 received placebo; per-sample allocation not given. For vaccine and placebo recipients, the sequenced repertoires came from samples collected on day 63 after the first injection. Between 29 July and 7 August 2020, Cohort 1b enrolled 25 adults aged 18-55 years at one site in Boston, USA. Ad26.COV2.S consisted of a replication-incompetent adenovirus type 26 vector by which a prefusion-stabilized SARS-CoV-2 spike protein from the original Wuhan strain was expressed. V gives up 3 bases and J gives up 4 bases, and the segment between their germline ends measures 4 bases. From cysteine to phenylalanine, the CDR3 is 11 amino acids long. The CDR3 DNA has 33 bases and is translated from base 1. Per the germline V gene, SGHRS is the CDR1 and YFSETQ is the CDR2.

Source: peripheral blood, taken in a trial of Ad26.COV2.S vaccine versus placebo. The chain uses TRBV5-1 and TRBJ1-2; no confident D gene assignment can be made. The receptor comes from a person aged 18-65 years who received the Ad26.COV2.S COVID-19 vaccine or a placebo. The CDR3 is CASSSGYGYTF. Read as DNA, the sequence is TGCGCCAGCAGCTCGGGCTATGGCTACACCTTC.